This passage covers 17 T cell receptor beta chains from one sample sequenced in a study of cytomegalovirus exposure and HLA in healthy donors. The primer mix had 60 Vbeta and 13 Jbeta primers. The assay was immunoSEQ multiplex PCR, and TCRdb's table has in-frame clones only and misses some. Its clone listing holds approximately 30,000 clones. Sequencing was carried out using PBMCs. The source is a woman in her forties in good health and CMV-seropositive.

This chain uses TRBV9 with TRBJ1-2; 8 bases match TRBD1. CDR3 length: 15 amino acids. Germline loops: CDR1 SGDLS, CDR2 YYNGEE. J gave up 5 bases and V 3 bases, and 9 bases lay outside the gene matches. Here the CDR3 reads CASSATSTGDYGYTF. Written as DNA, the CDR3 is TGTGCCAGCAGCGCCACCTCGACAGGGGATTATGGCTACACCTTC.

The chain has TRBV11-2 and TRBJ2-7; 9 nucleotides agree with TRBD1. CDR1 and CDR2 (germline): SGHAT, FQNNGV. V shed 6 bases and J 6 bases; nucleotides not matched to a gene: 12. The CDR3 is 15 residues long. CDR3: CASRPLQGAPLEQYF. For the CDR3, the DNA is TGTGCCAGCAGACCTTTACAGGGGGCGCCCCTCGAGCAGTACTTC.

This clone shows up as medium-sized by frequency. The chain has TRBV6-5 and TRBJ2-7; TRBD2 is a possible D gene (5 bases). The CDR3 loop spans 14 amino acids. The germline CDR1 and CDR2 sequences are MNHEY and SVGAGI. The V gene lost 2 bases and the J gene lost 5 bases, with 13 bases spanning the gap. The CDR3 is CASSYTPGRDEQYF. CDR3 DNA sequence: TGTGCCAGCAGTTACACCCCCGGGCGGGACGAGCAGTACTTC.

To note about this clone: One junction end disagrees with the germline gene, perhaps due to a read error. The V and J genes are TRBV19 and TRBJ1-3; TRBD1 matches 7 bases. Per germline, CDR1 LNHDA and CDR2 SQIVND (reference sequence). The CDR3 loop spans 15 amino acids. The CDR3 protein is CASSTRTGSGNNIYF. In DNA, the CDR3 is TGTGCCAGTAGTACACGGACAGGCTCTGGAAACAACATATATTTT.

This sequence joins TRBV19 and TRBJ1-4; 7 nucleotides agree with TRBD1. Germline lookup yields CDR1 LNHDA and CDR2 SQIVND (reference sequence). V was clipped by 8 bases and J by 1 base; unmatched bases: 10. This CDR3 region has 16 residues. The CDR3 bases are TGTGCCAGTTCCCCGACAGGGTTTGAAACTAATGAAAAACTGTTTTTT. Translating gives CASSPTGFETNEKLFF.

The CDR3 spells CASRLLGNQETQYF. CDR3 sequence (DNA): TGTGCCAGCAGGCTACTAGGGAATCAAGAGACCCAGTACTTC. This rearrangement joins TRBV6-5 to TRBJ2-5, with D perhaps matching TRBD2 (5 bases). Germline V gene sequence: CDR1 MNHEY, CDR2 SVGAGI. The CDR3 length is 14 residues. Trimming cost V 6 bases and J 2 bases, with 13 bases left between them.

The J gene is TRBJ2-3, the V gene TRBV5-1, with TRBD2 matching 11 bases. V shed 4 bases and J 0 bases; nucleotides not matched to a gene: 4. Germline assignment: CDR1 SGHRS and CDR2 YFSETQ. This CDR3 has 16 amino acids. The CDR3 coding sequence is TGCGCCAGCAGCCAACTAGCGGGAGAAAGCACAGATACGCAGTATTTT. Translated: CASSQLAGESTDTQYF.

The rearrangement joins TRBV27 to TRBJ2-2; perhaps TRBD2 as D (6 bases). V shed 8 bases and J shed 4 bases, with 17 bases lying between them. The CDR3 spans 15 residues. The V gene's germline CDR1 is MNHEY and CDR2 SMNVEV (reference sequence). The CDR3 protein is CASGVGGPGTGELFF. DNA of the CDR3: TGTGCCAGCGGGGTCGGAGGGCCGGGCACCGGGGAGCTGTTTTTT.

This chain links TRBV7-8 with TRBJ2-1; possible D gene TRBD2, 6 bases. From germline, CDR1 is SGHVS and CDR2 FQNEAQ. CDR3 length equals 16 residues. The V end was cut by 2 bases, the J end by 6 bases, with 17 bases between. This CDR3 is CASSLTNSGAPNEQFF. The CDR3 region has the DNA TGTGCCAGCAGCTTAACGAATAGCGGAGCCCCCAATGAGCAGTTCTTC.

This rearrangement joins TRBV9 to TRBJ1-3; D is possibly TRBD1 (5 bases). The V end lost 2 bases, the J end lost 8 bases, and 11 bases lay between the germline ends. The CDR3 runs to 13 residues. The V gene's germline CDR1 is SGDLS and CDR2 YYNGEE. CDR3 loop: CASSVRVRDTIYF. DNA for the CDR3: TGTGCCAGCAGCGTCAGGGTTCGGGACACCATATATTTT.

This chain connects TRBV18 to TRBJ1-2; 8 positions agree with TRBD1. With V trimmed by 8 bases and J by 2 bases, 4 bases remained unmatched. CDR1 KGHSH and CDR2 LQKENI come from the germline V gene. This CDR3 has 13 amino acids. CDR3 DNA sequence: TGTGCCAGCGCGGACAGGGTAAACTATGGCTACACCTTC. Protein product: CASADRVNYGYTF.

This chain links TRBV29-1 with TRBJ2-7; weak D call: TRBD1 (5 bases). The germline CDR1 and CDR2 sequences are SQVTM and ANQGSEA. Trimming took 4 bases from V and 5 from J, leaving 12 bases between them. The CDR3 has 12 residues. CDR3 nucleotides: TGCAGCGTTGGTCCAGGGTCCCACGAGCAGTACTTC. It encodes CSVGPGSHEQYF.

The chain has TRBV6-6 and TRBJ2-7; TRBD2 aligns across 7 bases. CDR3 length: 12 residues. Trimming took 6 bases from V and 7 from J; bases not matched to a gene: 6. Looked up from germline, CDR1 is MNHNY and CDR2 is SVGAGI (reference sequence). The CDR3 nucleotides read TGTGCCAGCAGGCCCGGACTAGGGGAGCAGTACTTC. As protein: CASRPGLGEQYF.

J is TRBJ2-7 and V is TRBV18; the match to TRBD1 covers 9 bases. The CDR3 has 15 residues. After removal of 3 bases from V and 3 bases from J, the junction contained 6 bases not matched to a gene. In germline, CDR1 is KGHSH, CDR2 LQKENI. CDR3 residues: CASSPRTGANYEQYF. In DNA form, the CDR3 reads TGTGCCAGCTCACCCCGGACAGGGGCTAACTACGAGCAGTACTTC.

Its frequency marks this clone as medium-sized. V gene TRBV7-9 combines with J gene TRBJ2-7; tentative D call: TRBD1 (5 bases). CDR3 size: 12 residues. V gave up 5 bases and J gave up 7 bases, with 12 bases separating them. CDR1 is SEHNR and CDR2 is FQNEAQ in the germline V gene (reference sequence). The CDR3 DNA is TGTGCCAGCAGCAGCGACAGCCTGGAGCAGTACTTC. This translates into CASSSDSLEQYF.

The chain employs TRBV10-2 and TRBJ2-5; no firm D call. V was trimmed by 4 bases and J by 2 bases, leaving 11 bases between them. This CDR3 has 14 amino acids. The V gene's germline CDR1 is WSHSY and CDR2 SAAADI. DNA for the CDR3: TGCGCCAGCAGTGCAGAACAGACGCAAGAGACCCAGTACTTC. Its translation: CASSAEQTQETQYF.

The rearrangement uses TRBV18 and TRBJ1-1, with a possible D match to TRBD1 (5 bases). V lost 3 bases to trimming and J lost 8 bases, with 16 bases between them. Germline V gene data show CDR1 as KGHSH and CDR2 as LQKENI. The CDR3 has 14 residues. The CDR3 spells CASSPRDVEREAFF. For the CDR3, the DNA is TGTGCCAGCTCACCGCGGGACGTAGAAAGGGAAGCTTTCTTT.